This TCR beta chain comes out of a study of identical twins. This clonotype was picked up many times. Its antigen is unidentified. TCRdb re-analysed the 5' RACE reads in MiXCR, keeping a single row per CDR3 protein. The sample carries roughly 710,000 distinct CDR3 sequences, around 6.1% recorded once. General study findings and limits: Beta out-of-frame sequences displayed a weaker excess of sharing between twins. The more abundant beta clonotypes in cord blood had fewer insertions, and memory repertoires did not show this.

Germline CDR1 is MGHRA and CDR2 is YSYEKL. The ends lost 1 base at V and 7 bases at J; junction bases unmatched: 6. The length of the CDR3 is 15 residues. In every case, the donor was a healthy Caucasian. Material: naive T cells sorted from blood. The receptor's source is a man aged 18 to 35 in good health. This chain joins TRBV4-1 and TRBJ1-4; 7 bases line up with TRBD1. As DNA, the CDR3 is TGCGCCAGCAGCCAAGGCGACAGGGCGGCTGAAAAACTGTTTTTT. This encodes CASSQGDRAAEKLFF.